Listed here are 2 T cell receptor beta chains from one sample, sequenced in a study of blood T cells in healthy people across ages. A J-beta primer mix and a sample-barcoded 5' primer were used in a second PCR of roughly 6 to 11 cycles. TCRdb ran MiXCR on the 5' RACE reads and lists one entry per CDR3 protein. The table has roughly 1,300,000 distinct CDR3 sequences, approximately 60% seen once. The sequencing sample was made of blood. The receptors come from a young man in good health.

The chain has TRBV6-5 and TRBJ2-7; the match to TRBD1 covers 8 bases. J gave up 2 bases and V 8 bases, and 5 bases lay outside the gene matches. Germline values: CDR1 MNHEY, CDR2 SVGAGI. The length of the CDR3 is 13 residues. The CDR3 protein is CASGTGGPYEQYF. In DNA form, the CDR3 reads TGTGCCAGCGGTACAGGGGGACCCTACGAGCAGTACTTC.

There are a few counts of this clonotype. The V and J genes are TRBV29-1 and TRBJ2-3; TRBD1 matches 9 bases. Germline V gene sequence: CDR1 SQVTM, CDR2 ANQGSEA. The CDR3 extends over 14 amino acids. The ends lost 4 bases at V and 5 bases at J; junction bases unmatched: 7. CDR3 DNA sequence: TGCAGCGTTGCCCGGGACAGGGTTGGAGATACGCAGTATTTT. Its translation is CSVARDRVGDTQYF.